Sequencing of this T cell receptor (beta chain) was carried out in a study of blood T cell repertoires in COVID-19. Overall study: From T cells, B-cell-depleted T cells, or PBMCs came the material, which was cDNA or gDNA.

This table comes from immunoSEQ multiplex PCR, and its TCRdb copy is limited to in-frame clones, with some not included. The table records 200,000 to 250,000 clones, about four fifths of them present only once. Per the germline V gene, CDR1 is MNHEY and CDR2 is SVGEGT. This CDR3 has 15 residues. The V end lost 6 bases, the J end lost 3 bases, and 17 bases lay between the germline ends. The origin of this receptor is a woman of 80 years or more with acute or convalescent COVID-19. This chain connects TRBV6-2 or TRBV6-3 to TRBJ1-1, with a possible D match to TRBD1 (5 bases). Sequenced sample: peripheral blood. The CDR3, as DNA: TGTGCCAGCAGCCCTGGTCAGGGAAGGTACACTGAAGCTTTCTTT. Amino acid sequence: CASSPGQGRYTEAFF.